The entry that follows covers one TCR beta chain sequence. Its antigen is currently unknown. This specimen comes from a study of OX40 agonist ivuxolimab in advanced cancers. Clones were read by immunoSEQ multiplex PCR, and TCRdb kept only the in-frame ones, dropping some. The data show about 19,000 clones, 83% seen once. Study-wide results and caveats: Relative to CD4+ cells, CD8+ T cells on average had more expanded clones.

CDR3 size: 15 residues. The germline V gene encodes CDR1 SGHNT and CDR2 YYREEE (reference sequence). J lost 5 bases, V lost 1 base, and 3 bases had no gene match. This sequence was found in an adult with an advanced solid tumor such as melanoma, head and neck, liver or kidney cancer. Material: CD4+ or CD8+ T cells sorted from blood, obtained in a trial of the OX40 agonist ivuxolimab. This rearrangement joins TRBV5-4 to TRBJ1-1; 12 bases align to TRBD1. CDR3 sequence: CASSLRDRGLTEAFF. The DNA for the CDR3 is TGTGCCAGCAGCTTGAGGGACAGGGGGCTAACTGAAGCTTTCTTT. The complete variable domain, with remaining parts taken from reference TRBV5-4 and TRBJ1-1, reads ETGVTQSPTHLIKTRGQQVTLRCSSQSGHNTVSWYQQALGQGPQFIFQYYREEENGRGNFPPRFSGLQFPNYSSELNVNALELDDSALYLCASSLRDRGLTEAFFGQGTRLTVV.